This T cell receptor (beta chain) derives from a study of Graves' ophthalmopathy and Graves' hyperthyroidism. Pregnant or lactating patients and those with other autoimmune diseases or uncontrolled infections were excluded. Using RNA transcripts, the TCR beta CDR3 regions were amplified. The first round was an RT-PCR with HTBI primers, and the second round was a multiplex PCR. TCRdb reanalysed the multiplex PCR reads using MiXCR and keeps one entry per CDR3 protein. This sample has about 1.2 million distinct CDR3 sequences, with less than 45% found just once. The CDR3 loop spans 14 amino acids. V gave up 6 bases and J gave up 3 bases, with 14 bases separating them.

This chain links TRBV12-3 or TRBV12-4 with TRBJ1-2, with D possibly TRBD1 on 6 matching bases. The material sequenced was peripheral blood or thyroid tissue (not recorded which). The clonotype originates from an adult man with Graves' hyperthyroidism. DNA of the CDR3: TGTGCCAGCAGCGACCTACACAGGGACTATGGCTACACCTTC. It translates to CASSDLHRDYGYTF.